Following are 20 T cell receptor beta chains from one sample sequenced in a study of shared clonotypes between healthy human individuals. TCRdb keeps only in-frame clones here, not all; method: immunoSEQ multiplex PCR. This sample has about 1.9 million clones, with around 95% found just once. CD8 cells classed as naive were CD45RO-negative and positively selected for CCR7, excluding terminally differentiated effector memory CD45RA+ cells. Source material: naive CD8+ T cells from PBMCs. The receptors originated from a man aged 18 to 30 in good health. Some clones in this sample may be carry-over from other donors' samples.

This chain joins TRBV9 and TRBJ2-1; weak D call: TRBD2 (6 bases). The CDR3 has 17 amino acids. The germline gives CDR1 SGDLS, CDR2 YYNGEE. The germline V and J ends were trimmed by 0 bases and 0 bases, with 13 bases remaining between them. DNA of the CDR3: TGTGCCAGCAGCGTAGGGAGGGCCCCAAGCTCCTACAATGAGCAGTTCTTC. Translated: CASSVGRAPSSYNEQFF.

The chain carries TRBV19 and TRBJ2-1; TRBD2 might be the D (6 bases). Germline V lookup: CDR1 LNHDA, CDR2 SQIVND (reference sequence). V was shortened by 6 bases and J by 7 bases, with 22 bases between the two germline ends. The length of the CDR3 is 16 residues. The CDR3 sequence is CASSNLWERVRNEQFF. Written as DNA, the CDR3 is TGTGCCAGTAGCAACCTCTGGGAGCGGGTCAGAAATGAGCAGTTCTTC.

This sequence joins TRBV28 and TRBJ1-2; no clear D gene. CDR3 length equals 14 residues. Trimming took 8 bases from V and 5 from J, leaving 18 bases between them. Germline V gene sequence: CDR1 MDHEN, CDR2 SYDVKM. The CDR3 region is CASGSMTGLYGYTF. The CDR3 coding sequence is TGTGCCAGCGGATCGATGACGGGCCTTTATGGCTACACCTTC.

This chain joins TRBV11-2 and TRBJ2-7; tentatively, D is TRBD1 (6 bases). The germline CDR1 and CDR2 sequences are SGHAT and FQNNGV. Trimming stripped 6 bases from V and 4 bases from J, with 19 bases between. The CDR3 extends over 15 amino acids. CDR3 in DNA: TGTGCCAGCAGAAGCCGAGACAACACAGGGTACGAGCAGTACTTC. It yields the protein CASRSRDNTGYEQYF.

The chain has TRBV10-3 and TRBJ2-7, with a possible D match to TRBD2 (6 bases). Germline assignment: CDR1 ENHRY and CDR2 SYGVKD. The CDR3 contains 14 residues. Trimming stripped 4 bases from V and 2 bases from J, with 12 bases between. The chain's CDR3 is CAISGVLAAYEQYF. CDR3 DNA sequence: TGTGCCATCAGTGGGGTACTAGCAGCCTACGAGCAGTACTTC.

V and J are TRBV10-3 and TRBJ1-2; TRBD1 aligns across 12 bases. The CDR3 is 17 amino acids. Germline lookup yields CDR1 ENHRY and CDR2 SYGVKD. Trimming cost V 2 bases and J 5 bases; bases outside gene matches: 9. The CDR3, as DNA: TGTGCCATCAGTGAGCTAGGGGGACAGGGGGCTGATTATGGCTACACCTTC. Translating gives CAISELGGQGADYGYTF.

The V gene is TRBV6-5, the J gene TRBJ1-5; no firm D call. Germline assignment: CDR1 MNHEY and CDR2 SVGAGI. The CDR3 sequence is 14 residues long. Between the trimmed V and J ends, which lost 6 bases and 0 bases, there was a span of 9 bases. The CDR3 sequence is CASSAQYSNQPQHF. The CDR3 DNA sequence: TGTGCCAGCAGCGCACAGTATAGCAATCAGCCCCAGCATTTT.

J is TRBJ2-1 and V is TRBV11-3; D unresolved. CDR3 length equals 17 residues. Germline V gene data show CDR1 as SGHNT and CDR2 as YENEEA. V was pared by 5 bases and J by 5 bases, with 22 bases between. DNA for the CDR3: TGTGCCAGCAGCACTCGATCCCCGGACCTAATTAACAATGAGCAGTTCTTC. It encodes CASSTRSPDLINNEQFF.

This chain connects TRBV19 to TRBJ2-6, with D uncertain. The CDR3 loop spans 15 amino acids. From germline, CDR1 is LNHDA and CDR2 SQIVND (reference sequence). Trimming took off 2 bases at V and 4 bases at J, with 9 bases between the two ends. In nucleotides, the CDR3 is TGTGCCAGTAGTATATACCAGGCGGGGGCCAACGTCCTGACTTTC. Its protein product is CASSIYQAGANVLTF.

The V and J genes are TRBV27 and TRBJ1-5, with 12 bases aligning to TRBD1. Germline V gene data show CDR1 as MNHEY and CDR2 as SMNVEV (reference sequence). The CDR3 is 18 amino acids. V lost 5 bases and J lost 4; bases outside the gene matches: 12. This CDR3 reads CASSLLGTGGVENQPQHF. CDR3 nucleotide sequence: TGTGCCAGCAGTCTGTTAGGGACAGGGGGCGTTGAAAATCAGCCCCAGCATTTT.

DNA for the CDR3: TGTGCCAGCAGCTCAGCGGGCGGGGGCCGAACCTACGAGCAGTACTTC. It is translated as CASSSAGGGRTYEQYF. The chain employs TRBV13 and TRBJ2-7, with TRBD2 as a possible D gene (7 bases). Trimming removed 4 bases at V and 2 bases at J, with 18 bases between. Germline V CDR1 and CDR2: PRHDT, FYEKMQ (reference sequence). The length of the CDR3 is 16 residues.

The sample holds one count of this clone. This chain joins TRBV11-2 and TRBJ2-7, with 7 bases that match TRBD2. J lost 2 bases, V lost 3 bases, and 7 bases had no gene match. Germline V gene lookup returns CDR1 SGHAT and CDR2 FQNNGV. The CDR3 contains 15 residues. The CDR3 bases are TGTGCCAGCAGCTTTTCCGGGGGGATTACCTACGAGCAGTACTTC. This encodes CASSFSGGITYEQYF.

The chain uses TRBV18 and TRBJ2-7; 14 nucleotides line up with TRBD2. The CDR3 runs to 17 residues. After removal of 2 bases from V and 4 bases from J, the junction contained 7 bases not matched to a gene. Germline CDR1 is KGHSH and CDR2 is LQKENI. Written as DNA, the CDR3 is TGTGCCAGCTCACCATCGGTGACTAGCGGGGGGGTTTACGAGCAGTACTTC. Protein product: CASSPSVTSGGVYEQYF. The variable domain in full, with the rest retrieved from reference TRBV18 and TRBJ2-7, is NAGVMQNPRHLVRRRGQEARLRCSPMKGHSHVYWYRQLPEEGLKFMVYLQKENIIDESGMPKERFSAEFPKEGPSILRIQQVVRGDSAAYFCASSPSVTSGGVYEQYFGPGTRLTVT.

In nucleotides, the CDR3 is TGTGCCAGCTCAATGGCCTACGAGCAGTACTTC. Translation gives CASSMAYEQYF. The rearrangement uses TRBV28 and TRBJ2-7, with D unresolved. V was cut by 8 bases and J by 2 bases, with 7 bases left in between. There are 11 residues in the CDR3. The germline gives CDR1 MDHEN, CDR2 SYDVKM.

The chain employs TRBV19 and TRBJ1-1; maybe TRBD1 (5 bases). Germline CDR1 reads LNHDA; CDR2 reads SQIVND (reference sequence). Deletions cut 3 bases from V and 4 bases from J, with 12 bases between. The CDR3 runs 14 residues. CDR3 DNA sequence: TGTGCCAGTAGTATCGGCAGGGCCGGCACTGAAGCTTTCTTT. It yields the protein CASSIGRAGTEAFF.

As concerns this clone: The same CDR3 arises from other DNA sequences in this sample as well. V and J are TRBV7-2 and TRBJ2-7, with D unclear. V lost 1 base, J lost 2 bases, and 9 bases lay in between. Per the germline V gene, CDR1 is SGHTA and CDR2 is FQGNSA. The CDR3 is made up of 14 amino acids. The CDR3 DNA is TGTGCCAGCAGCTTAGTACCAGCCGCCTACGAGCAGTACTTC. Protein product: CASSLVPAAYEQYF.

The rearrangement uses TRBV6-6 and TRBJ2-7; TRBD1 aligns across 7 bases. CDR3 length: 13 amino acids. Trimming removed 7 bases from V and 4 bases from J; junction bases left unmatched: 7. Germline lookup yields CDR1 MNHNY and CDR2 SVGAGI (reference sequence). CDR3 sequence (DNA): TGTGCCAGCACCGCGGACAGGAAATACGAGCAGTACTTC. It encodes CASTADRKYEQYF.

This chain connects TRBV27 to TRBJ1-1; TRBD1 matches at 10 bases. The CDR3 totals 17 residues. Germline CDR1 is MNHEY and CDR2 is SMNVEV (reference sequence). The J segment lost 7 bases and the V segment lost 4 bases, leaving 15 bases of the junction unmatched. The CDR3 reads CASSSREGQGVPNEAFF. CDR3 sequence (DNA): TGTGCCAGCAGTTCCCGAGAAGGACAGGGGGTACCGAATGAAGCTTTCTTT.

This chain links TRBV10-1 with TRBJ2-1, with D possibly TRBD2 on 5 matching bases. V was pared by 5 bases and J by 4 bases, with 21 bases between. Germline V gene sequence: CDR1 WNHNN, CDR2 SYGVQD (reference sequence). This CDR3 spans 17 amino acids. In DNA form, the CDR3 reads TGCGCCAGCAGTTCGACCTCGGGGAGTTACAAGTACAATGAGCAGTTCTTC. Encoded protein: CASSSTSGSYKYNEQFF.

The chain uses TRBV28 and TRBJ2-7; D is undetermined. CDR3 length: 14 residues. Germline CDR1 reads MDHEN; CDR2 reads SYDVKM. The V and J ends lost 7 bases and 0 bases respectively, with 13 bases between them. The CDR3 coding sequence is TGTGCCAGCAACCTTGTGGGTAGCTCCTACGAGCAGTACTTC. Protein sequence: CASNLVGSSYEQYF.